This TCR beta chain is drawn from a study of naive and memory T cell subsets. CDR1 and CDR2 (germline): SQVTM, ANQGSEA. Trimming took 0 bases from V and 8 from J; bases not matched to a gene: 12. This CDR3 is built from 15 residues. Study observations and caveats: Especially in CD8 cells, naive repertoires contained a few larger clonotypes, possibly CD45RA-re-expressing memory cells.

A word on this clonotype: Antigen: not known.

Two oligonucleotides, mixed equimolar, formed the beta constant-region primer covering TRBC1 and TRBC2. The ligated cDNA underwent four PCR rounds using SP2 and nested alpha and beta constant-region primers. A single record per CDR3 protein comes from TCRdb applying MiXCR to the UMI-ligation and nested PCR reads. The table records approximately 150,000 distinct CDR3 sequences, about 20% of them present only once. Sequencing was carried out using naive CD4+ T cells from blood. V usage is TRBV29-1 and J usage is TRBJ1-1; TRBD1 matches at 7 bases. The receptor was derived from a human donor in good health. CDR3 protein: CSVEDQGTVPKEAFF. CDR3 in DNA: TGCAGCGTTGAAGATCAGGGGACAGTCCCAAAAGAAGCTTTCTTT.